A single sample is the source of the 21 T cell receptor beta chains below, sequenced in a study of a mutant IDH1 vaccine in newly diagnosed glioma. Noted time point: baseline, week 1 (first vaccination visit). Sample treatment: pre-vaccination baseline after standard-of-care therapy. The protocol was immunoSEQ multiplex PCR, while the TCRdb copy is restricted to in-frame clones and leaves out a portion. The table includes around 60,000 clones, more than 85% detected once. The specimen comprised PBMCs, sampled from a glioma patient treated with radiotherapy, temozolomide or both. The receptors shown here come from a middle-aged man with glioma.

The J gene is TRBJ1-5, the V gene TRBV9, with D possibly matching TRBD1 (5 bases). The CDR3 extends over 15 amino acids. Germline V gene lookup returns CDR1 SGDLS and CDR2 YYNGEE. V was shortened by 4 bases and J by 3 bases, with 14 bases between the two germline ends. The CDR3 DNA reads as TGTGCCAGCAGCCCTCCGGGGCAGATCAATCAGCCCCAGCATTTT. It translates to CASSPPGQINQPQHF. Combining the CDR3 with reference TRBV9 and TRBJ1-5 gives the whole variable domain DSGVTQTPKHLITATGQRVTLRCSPRSGDLSVYWYQQSLDQGLQFLIQYYNGEERAKGNILERFSAQQFPDLHSELNLSSLELGDSALYFCASSPPGQINQPQHFGDGTRLSIL.

This clone was detected only once. The rearrangement joins TRBV29-1 to TRBJ2-5; 7 nucleotides align to TRBD1. Germline V gene sequence: CDR1 SQVTM, CDR2 ANQGSEA. J was trimmed by 4 bases and V by 5 bases; bases with no gene match: 4. The CDR3 spans 12 residues. The CDR3 DNA is TGCAGCGTTACAGGGGTATTAGAGACCCAGTACTTC. As protein: CSVTGVLETQYF.

The CDR3 sequence: CASSLDTQETQYF. The CDR3 DNA is TGTGCCAGCAGCTTAGACACGCAAGAGACCCAGTACTTC. The V call is TRBV11-3, the J call TRBJ2-5, with D hard to call. The CDR3 is 13 amino acids. CDR1 SGHNT and CDR2 YENEEA come from the germline V gene. The germline V and J ends were trimmed by 0 bases and 2 bases, with 4 bases remaining between them.

The gene calls are TRBV4-2 and TRBJ2-7, with 10 bases matching TRBD1. Germline CDR1 and CDR2: LGHNA and YNFKEQ. V lost 4 bases, J lost 1 base, and 4 bases stayed unmatched. The CDR3 runs 15 residues. The CDR3 nucleotides are TGTGCCAGCAGCCCGAGGGACAGGGGTTCCTACGAGCAGTACTTC. This encodes CASSPRDRGSYEQYF.

The chain uses TRBV2 and TRBJ2-1, with 9 bases identical to TRBD2. Germline CDR1 SNHLY, CDR2 FYNNEI. This CDR3 contains 15 residues. V shed 5 bases, J shed 4 bases, and the junction held 6 bases outside the gene matches. CDR3 coding DNA: TGTGCCAGCAGTAAAAGCGGGAGGACTTACAATGAGCAGTTCTTC. Protein sequence: CASSKSGRTYNEQFF.

The chain has TRBV6-5 and TRBJ2-7; a weak D match, TRBD2 (5 bases). Germline V gives CDR1 MNHEY, CDR2 SVGAGI. Deletions cut 0 bases from V and 6 bases from J, with 9 bases between. The CDR3 covers 13 residues. This CDR3 reads CASSYSISGEQYF. CDR3 DNA sequence: TGTGCCAGCAGTTACTCCATCAGCGGCGAGCAGTACTTC.

As DNA, the CDR3 is TGCGCCAGCAGCGGGACAGCAACAACTAATGAAAAACTGTTTTTT. It encodes CASSGTATTNEKLFF. The rearrangement joins TRBV4-3 to TRBJ1-4; 7 bases are shared with TRBD1. The germline gives CDR1 LGHNA, CDR2 YSLEER. This CDR3 spans 15 amino acids. Trimming at V came to 5 bases and at J to 0 bases, leaving 3 bases not matched to a gene.

The chain joins TRBV5-6 to TRBJ1-2; possibly TRBD1 for D (6 bases). The V gene lost 4 bases and the J gene lost 0 bases, with 16 bases spanning the gap. This CDR3 comprises 16 residues. Germline V gene lookup returns CDR1 SGHDT and CDR2 YYEEEE. CDR3 in DNA: TGTGCCAGCAGCCGGACGGGGGCAGGTACTAACTATGGCTACACCTTC. As protein: CASSRTGAGTNYGYTF.

The chain uses TRBV19 and TRBJ2-1; D call uncertain. V was trimmed by 4 bases and J by 9 bases, leaving 7 bases between them. CDR3 length: 11 residues. The germline CDR1 and CDR2 sequences are LNHDA and SQIVND (reference sequence). The CDR3 loop is CASSTIGEQFF. CDR3 sequence (DNA): TGTGCCAGTAGTACCATTGGTGAGCAGTTCTTC.

This chain joins TRBV7-2 and TRBJ1-2; 8 nucleotides line up with TRBD1. The CDR3 totals 14 residues. Germline CDR1 and CDR2: SGHTA and FQGNSA. J was trimmed by 2 bases and V by 5 bases; bases with no gene match: 4. CDR3 nucleotides: TGTGCCAGCAGCCGGGACAGGCGGAACTATGGCTACACCTTC. Its protein product is CASSRDRRNYGYTF.

This clone has just one count. The chain couples TRBV18 to TRBJ1-4; D call uncertain. Germline lookup yields CDR1 KGHSH and CDR2 LQKENI. There are 15 residues in the CDR3. V dropped 3 bases and J dropped 0 bases, with 8 bases sitting between them. The CDR3 sequence is CASSPIGSTNEKLFF. CDR3 nucleotide sequence: TGTGCCAGCTCACCTATAGGGTCAACTAATGAAAAACTGTTTTTT.

V usage is TRBV2 and J usage is TRBJ2-7; D may be TRBD2 (5 bases). The CDR3 length is 17 residues. In germline, CDR1 is SNHLY, CDR2 FYNNEI. Trimming stripped 5 bases from V and 7 bases from J, with 27 bases between. The CDR3 reads CASSSFALRTDRREQYF. CDR3 DNA sequence: TGTGCCAGCAGTTCTTTTGCCCTGAGGACGGACCGGAGGGAGCAGTACTTC.

V is TRBV7-9 and J is TRBJ1-2, with D possibly being TRBD1 (5 bases). Germline loops: CDR1 SEHNR, CDR2 FQNEAQ (reference sequence). The CDR3 loop spans 13 amino acids. The germline V and J ends were trimmed by 6 bases and 3 bases, with 11 bases remaining between them. The CDR3 loop reads CASRSGTDYGYTF. In nucleotides, the CDR3 is TGTGCCAGCAGATCCGGGACGGACTATGGCTACACCTTC.

V gene TRBV30 combines with J gene TRBJ2-7, with D perhaps TRBD1 or TRBD2 (6 bases each). Germline loops: CDR1 GTSNPN, CDR2 SVGIG (reference sequence). This CDR3 region has 13 residues. The V end was cut by 3 bases, the J end by 4 bases, with 13 bases between. The CDR3 DNA follows: TGTGCCTGGAGGGGGGCGGCGGGGTACGAGCAGTACTTC. This codes for CAWRGAAGYEQYF.

The rearrangement joins TRBV7-9 to TRBJ2-7; 10 nucleotides align to TRBD2. Germline CDR1 is SEHNR and CDR2 is FQNEAQ (reference sequence). The CDR3 has 15 amino acids. V lost 5 bases and J lost 8; bases outside the gene matches: 12. The CDR3 bases are TGTGCCAGCAGCCAAAGCGGGAGGGCCCGCGGACAGCAGTACTTC. Translated, it gives CASSQSGRARGQQYF.

The rearrangement links TRBV7-2 to TRBJ2-6, with D uncertain. The length of the CDR3 is 15 residues. Trimming shortened V by 3 bases and J by 4 bases, and 10 bases separated the two germline ends. Germline V CDR1 and CDR2: SGHTA, FQGNSA. In DNA, the CDR3 is TGTGCCAGCAGCTTCTATGGCCCCGGGGCCAACGTCCTGACTTTC. The encoded protein is CASSFYGPGANVLTF.

The chain joins TRBV5-4 to TRBJ1-5; D may be TRBD1 (5 bases). The CDR3 loop spans 12 amino acids. V lost 3 bases and J 9 bases, leaving 10 bases between the germline ends. Germline V CDR1 and CDR2: SGHNT, YYREEE (reference sequence). The CDR3 DNA sequence: TGTGCCAGCAGCTGGGACCGTGGGCCCCAGCATTTT. Encoded protein: CASSWDRGPQHF.

The rearrangement joins TRBV4-2 to TRBJ2-3; TRBD2 is a possible D gene (6 bases). The length of the CDR3 is 16 residues. The germline V gene encodes CDR1 LGHNA and CDR2 YNFKEQ. V dropped 0 bases and J dropped 5 bases, with 15 bases sitting between them. The CDR3, as DNA: TGTGCCAGCAGCCAAGATTACCGGGGAGGAATAGATACGCAGTATTTT. It specifies CASSQDYRGGIDTQYF.

The chain joins TRBV9 to TRBJ2-7; TRBD1 aligns across 9 bases. The V gene end was trimmed by 3 bases and the J gene end by 5 bases; junction bases not matched to a gene: 6. Germline values: CDR1 SGDLS, CDR2 YYNGEE. The CDR3 has 14 residues. CDR3 residues: CASSAPGQGHEQYF. CDR3 coding DNA: TGTGCCAGCAGCGCCCCGGGACAGGGACACGAGCAGTACTTC.

The chain recombines TRBV9 with TRBJ2-7; D could derive from TRBD1 or TRBD2 (5 bases each). The CDR3 length is 15 residues. V gave up 3 bases and J gave up 3 bases, with 16 bases separating them. The V gene's germline CDR1 is SGDLS and CDR2 YYNGEE. The CDR3 spells CASSGGGGINYEQYF. In nucleotides, the CDR3 is TGTGCCAGCAGCGGGGGTGGGGGAATTAACTACGAGCAGTACTTC.

J is TRBJ1-2 and V is TRBV5-1; D uncertain. Deletions cut 4 bases from V and 8 bases from J, with 18 bases between. The CDR3 loop spans 14 amino acids. Germline V gene lookup returns CDR1 SGHRS and CDR2 YFSETQ. CDR3 residues: CASSVGIIGWGYTF. The CDR3 DNA follows: TGCGCCAGCAGCGTGGGGATAATAGGGTGGGGCTACACCTTC.